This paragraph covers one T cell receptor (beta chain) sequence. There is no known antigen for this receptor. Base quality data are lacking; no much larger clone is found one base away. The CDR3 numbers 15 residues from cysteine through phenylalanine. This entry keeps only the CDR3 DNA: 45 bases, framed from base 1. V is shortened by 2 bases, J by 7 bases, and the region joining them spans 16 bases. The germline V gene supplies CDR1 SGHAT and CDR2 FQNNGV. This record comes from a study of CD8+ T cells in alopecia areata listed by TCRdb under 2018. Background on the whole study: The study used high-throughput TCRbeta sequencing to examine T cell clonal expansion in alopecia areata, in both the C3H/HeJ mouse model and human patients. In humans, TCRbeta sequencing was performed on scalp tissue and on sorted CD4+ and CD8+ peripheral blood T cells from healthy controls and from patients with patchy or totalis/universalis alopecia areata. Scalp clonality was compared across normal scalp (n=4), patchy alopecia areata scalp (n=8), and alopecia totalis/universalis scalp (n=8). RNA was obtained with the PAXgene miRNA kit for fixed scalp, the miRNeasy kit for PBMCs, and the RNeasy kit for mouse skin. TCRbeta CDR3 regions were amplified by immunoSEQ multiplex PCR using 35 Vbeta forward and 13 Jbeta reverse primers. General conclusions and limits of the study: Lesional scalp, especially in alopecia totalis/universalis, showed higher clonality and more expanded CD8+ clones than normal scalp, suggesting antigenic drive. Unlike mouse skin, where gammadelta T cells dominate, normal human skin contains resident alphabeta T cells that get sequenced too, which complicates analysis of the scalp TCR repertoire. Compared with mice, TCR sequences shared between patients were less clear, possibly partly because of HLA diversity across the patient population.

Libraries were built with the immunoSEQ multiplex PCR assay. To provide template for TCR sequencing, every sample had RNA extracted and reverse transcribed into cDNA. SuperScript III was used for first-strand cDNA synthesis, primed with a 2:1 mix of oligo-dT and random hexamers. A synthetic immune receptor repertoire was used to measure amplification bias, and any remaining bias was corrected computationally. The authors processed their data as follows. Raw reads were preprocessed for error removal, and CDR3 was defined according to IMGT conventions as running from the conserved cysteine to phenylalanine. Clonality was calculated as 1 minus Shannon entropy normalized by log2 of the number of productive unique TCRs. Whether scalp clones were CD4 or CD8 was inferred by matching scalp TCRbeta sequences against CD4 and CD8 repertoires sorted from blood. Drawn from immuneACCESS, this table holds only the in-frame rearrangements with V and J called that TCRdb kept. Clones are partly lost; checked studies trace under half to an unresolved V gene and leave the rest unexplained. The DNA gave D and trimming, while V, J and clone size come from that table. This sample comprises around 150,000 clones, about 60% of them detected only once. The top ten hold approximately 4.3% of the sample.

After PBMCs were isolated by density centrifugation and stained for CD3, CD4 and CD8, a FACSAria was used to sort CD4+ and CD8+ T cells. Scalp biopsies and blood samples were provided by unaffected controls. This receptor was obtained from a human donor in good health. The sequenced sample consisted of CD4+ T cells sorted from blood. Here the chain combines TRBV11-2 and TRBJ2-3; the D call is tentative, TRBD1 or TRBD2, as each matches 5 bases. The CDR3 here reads CASSLTSGTMYTQYF. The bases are TGTGCCAGCAGCTTAACCTCCGGGACGATGTATACGCAGTATTTT. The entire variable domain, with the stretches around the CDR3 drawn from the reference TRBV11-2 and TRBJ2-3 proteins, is EAGVAQSPRYKIIEKRQSVAFWCNPISGHATLYWYQQILGQGPKLLIQFQNNGVVDDSQLPKDRFSAERLKGVDSTLKIQPAKLEDSAVYLCASSLTSGTMYTQYFGPGTRLTVL.